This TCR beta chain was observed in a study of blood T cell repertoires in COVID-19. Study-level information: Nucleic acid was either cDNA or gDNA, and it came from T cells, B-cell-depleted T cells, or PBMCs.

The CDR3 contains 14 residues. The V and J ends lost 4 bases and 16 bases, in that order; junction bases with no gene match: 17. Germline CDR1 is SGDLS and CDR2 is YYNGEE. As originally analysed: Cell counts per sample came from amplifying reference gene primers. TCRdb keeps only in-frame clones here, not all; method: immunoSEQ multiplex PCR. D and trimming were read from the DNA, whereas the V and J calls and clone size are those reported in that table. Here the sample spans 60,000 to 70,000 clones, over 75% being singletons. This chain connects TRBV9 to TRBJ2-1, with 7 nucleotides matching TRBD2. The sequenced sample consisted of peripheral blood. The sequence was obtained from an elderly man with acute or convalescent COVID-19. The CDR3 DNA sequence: TGTGCCAGCAGCTTAAAAAGGGGCCTAGCGGACTTTTTCTTC. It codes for CASSLKRGLADFFF.